The T cell receptor (beta chain) under discussion was sequenced for a study of identical twins. TCRdb processed the 5' RACE reads anew with MiXCR; each CDR3 protein has one entry. The sample consists of 200,000 to 250,000 distinct CDR3 sequences, approximately 11% of them appearing once. This clonotype appeared many times. As yet, its antigen is unknown. Germline V gene data show CDR1 as SGHNT and CDR2 as YYREEE (reference sequence). The junction had 11 bases not matched to a gene; V was cut back by 1 base and J by 0 bases. The CDR3 is 19 residues long. Donors were all healthy Caucasians. The study's findings and limits: In drawing conclusions, the study used cross-sectional statistical analysis and did not follow the same donors. Fewer insertions were carried by abundant cord blood beta clonotypes, but none was seen in memory repertoires.

These data were likewise used in another study, on yellow fever vaccine responses in identical twins.

The chain has TRBV5-4 and TRBJ2-1, with 9 bases matching TRBD2. Sequenced sample: memory (CD45RO+) T cells sorted from blood. This clonotype originated in a woman between 18 and 29 years old in good health. The chain's CDR3 is CASSLSGSGSQNSYNEQFF. CDR3 DNA sequence: TGTGCCAGCAGCTTGAGTGGTAGCGGGAGTCAGAACTCCTACAATGAGCAGTTCTTC.